This T cell receptor (beta chain) was sequenced in a study of cytomegalovirus exposure and HLA in healthy donors. Profiling relied on immunoSEQ multiplex PCR, and the TCRdb table lists in-frame clones only, not all of them. This sample has approximately 59,000 clones; 93% occur once, and the top ten carry about 1.8%. This receptor was identified in a young woman in good health and CMV-seropositive. The sample taken for sequencing was PBMCs.

CDR3 amino acids: CASSSGTGVAFF. The CDR3 region has the DNA TGTGCCAGCAGCTCCGGGACAGGGGTAGCTTTCTTT. The gene calls are TRBV5-4 and TRBJ1-1, with TRBD1 matching 10 bases. V trimming: 3 bases; J trimming: 10 bases; junction bases outside the gene matches: 3. CDR1 and CDR2 from the germline V gene are SGHNT and YYREEE (reference sequence). CDR3 length: 12 residues.